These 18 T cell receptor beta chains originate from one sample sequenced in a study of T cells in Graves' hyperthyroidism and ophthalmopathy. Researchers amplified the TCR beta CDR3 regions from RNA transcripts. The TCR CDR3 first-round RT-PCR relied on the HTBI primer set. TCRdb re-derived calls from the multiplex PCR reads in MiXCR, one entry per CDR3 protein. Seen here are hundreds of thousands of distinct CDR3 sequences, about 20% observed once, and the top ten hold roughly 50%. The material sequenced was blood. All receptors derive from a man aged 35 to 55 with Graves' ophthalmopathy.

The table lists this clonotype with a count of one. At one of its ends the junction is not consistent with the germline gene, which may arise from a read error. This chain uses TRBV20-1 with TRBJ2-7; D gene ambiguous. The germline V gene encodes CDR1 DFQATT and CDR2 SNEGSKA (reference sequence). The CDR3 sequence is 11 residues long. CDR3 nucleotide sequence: TGCAGTGCTAGAGCTAACTACGAGCGGTACTTC. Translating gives CSARANYERYF.

The CDR3 region is CASSLQGMLQLNTEAFF. CDR3 nucleotide sequence: TGTGCCAGCAGCTTACAGGGGATGTTACAGTTGAACACTGAAGCTTTCTTT. This rearrangement joins TRBV7-8 to TRBJ1-1, with a tentative D call TRBD1 (6 bases). Looked up from germline, CDR1 is SGHVS and CDR2 is FQNEAQ. The V gene lost 2 bases and the J gene lost 0 bases, with 16 bases spanning the gap. The CDR3 contains 17 residues.

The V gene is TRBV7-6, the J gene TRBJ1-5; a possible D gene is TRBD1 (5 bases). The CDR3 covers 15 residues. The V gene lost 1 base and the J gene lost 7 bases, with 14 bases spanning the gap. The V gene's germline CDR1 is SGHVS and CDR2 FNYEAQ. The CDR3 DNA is TGTGCCAGCAGCTTAGGTCTTATAGGGGAACAGCCCCAGCATTTT. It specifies CASSLGLIGEQPQHF.

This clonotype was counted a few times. CDR3 sequence (DNA): TGTGCCAGCAGCTTAGAGACTGGAGGGGTCAATGAGCAGTTCTTC. This encodes CASSLETGGVNEQFF. The gene calls are TRBV7-2 and TRBJ2-1, with D maybe TRBD2 (6 bases). V lost 1 base and J 6 bases, leaving 13 bases between the germline ends. The germline V gene encodes CDR1 SGHTA and CDR2 FQGNSA. This CDR3 is built from 15 residues.

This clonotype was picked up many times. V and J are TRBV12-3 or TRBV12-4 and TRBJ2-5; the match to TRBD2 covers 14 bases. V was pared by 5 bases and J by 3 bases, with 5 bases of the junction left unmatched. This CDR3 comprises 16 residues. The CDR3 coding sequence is TGTGCCAGCAGTCAACGGACTAGCGGGGGGAAAGAGACCCAGTACTTC. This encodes CASSQRTSGGKETQYF.

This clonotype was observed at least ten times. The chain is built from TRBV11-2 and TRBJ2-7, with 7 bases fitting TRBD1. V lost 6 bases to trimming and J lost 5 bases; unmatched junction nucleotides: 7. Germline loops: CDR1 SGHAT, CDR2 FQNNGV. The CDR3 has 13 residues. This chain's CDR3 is CASRPTGIHEQYF. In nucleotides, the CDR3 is TGTGCCAGCAGACCGACAGGGATCCACGAGCAGTACTTC.

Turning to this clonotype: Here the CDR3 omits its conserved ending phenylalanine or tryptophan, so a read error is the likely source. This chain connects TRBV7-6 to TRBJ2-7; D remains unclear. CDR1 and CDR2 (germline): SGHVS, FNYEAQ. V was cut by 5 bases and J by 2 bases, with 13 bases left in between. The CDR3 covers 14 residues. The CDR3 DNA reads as TGTGCCAGCAGCCCCACTGGCAGAGCCTACGAGCAGTACCTC. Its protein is CASSPTGRAYEQYL.

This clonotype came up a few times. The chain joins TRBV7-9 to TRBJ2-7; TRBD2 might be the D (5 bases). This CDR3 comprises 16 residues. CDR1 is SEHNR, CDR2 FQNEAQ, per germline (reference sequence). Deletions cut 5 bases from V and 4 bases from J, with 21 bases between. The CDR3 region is CASSLSGGRSAYEQYF. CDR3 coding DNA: TGTGCCAGCAGCCTTTCCGGAGGCAGGAGCGCGTACGAGCAGTACTTC.

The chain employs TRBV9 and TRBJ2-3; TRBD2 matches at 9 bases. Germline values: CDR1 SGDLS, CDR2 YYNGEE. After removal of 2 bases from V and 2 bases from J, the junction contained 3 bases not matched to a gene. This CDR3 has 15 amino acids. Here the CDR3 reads CASSVTSGPTDTQYF. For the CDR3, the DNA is TGTGCCAGCAGCGTGACTAGCGGACCCACAGATACGCAGTATTTT.

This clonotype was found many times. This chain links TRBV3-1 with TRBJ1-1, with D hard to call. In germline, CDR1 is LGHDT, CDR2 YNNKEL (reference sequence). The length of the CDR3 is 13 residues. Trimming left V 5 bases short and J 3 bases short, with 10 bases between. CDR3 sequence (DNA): TGTGCCAGCAGCAGAAGTTTGCACACTGAAGCTTTCTTT. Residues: CASSRSLHTEAFF.

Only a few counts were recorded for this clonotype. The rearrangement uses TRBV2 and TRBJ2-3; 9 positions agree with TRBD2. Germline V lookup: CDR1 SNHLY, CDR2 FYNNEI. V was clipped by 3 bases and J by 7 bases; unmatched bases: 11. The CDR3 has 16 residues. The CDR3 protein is CASSDGAGGRYYTQYF. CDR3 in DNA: TGTGCCAGCAGTGACGGAGCGGGGGGCCGCTACTATACGCAGTATTTT.

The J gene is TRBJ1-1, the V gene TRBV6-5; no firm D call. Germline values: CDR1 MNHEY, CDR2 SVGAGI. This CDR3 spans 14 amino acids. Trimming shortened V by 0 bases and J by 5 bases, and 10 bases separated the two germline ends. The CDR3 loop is CASSYSSRLTEAFF. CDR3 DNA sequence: TGTGCCAGCAGTTACTCTTCTCGGTTAACTGAAGCTTTCTTT.

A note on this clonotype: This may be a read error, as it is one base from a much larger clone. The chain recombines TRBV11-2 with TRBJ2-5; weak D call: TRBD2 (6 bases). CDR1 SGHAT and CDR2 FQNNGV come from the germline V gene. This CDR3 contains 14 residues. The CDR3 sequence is CASSLVGGRETRYF. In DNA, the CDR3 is TGTGCCAGCAGCTTAGTCGGGGGTCGGGAGACCCGGTACTTC.

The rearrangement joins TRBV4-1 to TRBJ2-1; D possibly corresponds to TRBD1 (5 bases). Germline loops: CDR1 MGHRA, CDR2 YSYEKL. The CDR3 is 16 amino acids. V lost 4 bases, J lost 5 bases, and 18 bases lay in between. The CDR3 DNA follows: TGCGCCAGCAGCCCACAATATGGGGCGTGGAACAATGAGCAGTTCTTC. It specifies CASSPQYGAWNNEQFF.

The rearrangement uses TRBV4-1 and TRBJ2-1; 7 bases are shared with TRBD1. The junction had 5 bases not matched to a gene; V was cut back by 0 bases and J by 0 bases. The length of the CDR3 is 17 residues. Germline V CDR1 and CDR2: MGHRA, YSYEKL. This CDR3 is CASSQDGRGSSYNEQFF. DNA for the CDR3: TGCGCCAGCAGCCAAGATGGCAGGGGGAGCTCCTACAATGAGCAGTTCTTC.

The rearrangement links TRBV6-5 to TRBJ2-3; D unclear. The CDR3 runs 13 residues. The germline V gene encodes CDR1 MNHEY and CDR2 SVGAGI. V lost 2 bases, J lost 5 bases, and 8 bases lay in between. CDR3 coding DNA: TGTGCCAGCAGTTACGACCTACTAGATACGCAGTATTTT. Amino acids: CASSYDLLDTQYF.

The chain's CDR3 is CASSLVLAGEVFF. Written as DNA, the CDR3 is TGTGCCAGCAGCTTAGTCCTAGCGGGAGAGGTGTTCTTC. V and J are TRBV7-3 and TRBJ2-1; 10 bases are a match to TRBD2. The CDR3 loop spans 13 amino acids. Germline V gives CDR1 SGHTA, CDR2 FQGTGA. The ends lost 2 bases at V and 15 bases at J; junction bases unmatched: 7.

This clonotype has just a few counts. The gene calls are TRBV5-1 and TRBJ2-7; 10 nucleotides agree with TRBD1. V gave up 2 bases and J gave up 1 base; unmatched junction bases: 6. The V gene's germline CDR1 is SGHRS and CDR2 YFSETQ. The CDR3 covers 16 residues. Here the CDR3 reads CASSFSGQGGSYEQYF. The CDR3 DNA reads TGCGCCAGCAGCTTTTCCGGACAGGGGGGGTCCTACGAGCAGTACTTC.